The clone carrying this T cell receptor (beta chain) was detected only once. This specimen belongs to a study of CD8 T cells in Susac syndrome. A quantity of roughly 0.5 to 1 ug RNA underwent reverse transcription using random hexamers. The TCR beta CDR3 was amplified by immunoSEQ multiplex PCR across 54 Vbeta, 13 Jbeta. One entry per CDR3 protein results from TCRdb running MiXCR on the immunoSEQ multiplex PCR reads. This sample has some 450,000 distinct CDR3 sequences, with more than 80% found just once. The authors sequenced TCR beta from blood CD8+ and CD4+ T cells. FACS was used to enrich TEMRA cells, whereas the CD8+ and CD4+ T cells were obtained by negative isolation. Sequencing was carried out using CD8+ T cells from PBMCs. The sequence came from a human donor with multiple sclerosis.

CDR3 in amino acids: CASSQVSSSGGDDTGELFF. In DNA, the CDR3 is TGTGCCAGCAGCCAAGTTTCTTCCAGCGGGGGGGACGACACCGGGGAGCTGTTTTTT. The chain combines TRBV3-1 with TRBJ2-2; 10 positions agree with TRBD2. V gave up 1 base and J gave up 3 bases; unmatched junction bases: 11. Germline V CDR1 and CDR2: LGHDT, YNNKEL (reference sequence). The CDR3 spans 19 residues. The full variable domain, completed using reference TRBV3-1 and TRBJ2-2, is DTAVSQTPKYLVTQMGNDKSIKCEQNLGHDTMYWYKQDSKKFLKIMFSYNNKELIINETVPNRFSPKSPDKAHLNLHINSLELGDSAVYFCASSQVSSSGGDDTGELFFGEGSRLTVL.